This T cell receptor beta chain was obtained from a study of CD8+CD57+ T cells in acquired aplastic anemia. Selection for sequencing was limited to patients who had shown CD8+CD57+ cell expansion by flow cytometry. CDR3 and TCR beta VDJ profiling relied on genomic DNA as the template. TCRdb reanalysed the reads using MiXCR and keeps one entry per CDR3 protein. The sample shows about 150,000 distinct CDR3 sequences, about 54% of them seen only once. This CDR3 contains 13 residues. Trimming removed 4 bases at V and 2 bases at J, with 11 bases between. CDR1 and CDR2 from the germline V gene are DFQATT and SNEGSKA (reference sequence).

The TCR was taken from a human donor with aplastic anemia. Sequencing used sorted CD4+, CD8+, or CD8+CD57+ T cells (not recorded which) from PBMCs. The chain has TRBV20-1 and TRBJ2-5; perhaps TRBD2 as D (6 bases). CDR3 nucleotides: TGCAGTGCTATCCGGGACTCACAAGAGACCCAGTACTTC. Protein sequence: CSAIRDSQETQYF.